This TCR beta chain was recorded in a study of response to subunit inactivated influenza vaccine (dated by TCRdb to the late 2010s). Regarding the complete study: Deep quantitative profiling of the T cell receptor repertoire was used in the study to follow responses to a trivalent subunit inactivated influenza vaccine. Summary of the overall study and its limitations: The authors suggested that each seasonal influenza vaccination may recruit only a limited number of new T cells.

The germline V gene gives CDR1 as SGHTA and CDR2 as FQGNSA. Its CDR3 holds 14 amino acids, cysteine through phenylalanine. Left in the record is the CDR3 DNA by itself, 42 bases read in frame from the first base. Trimming at the junction amounts to 1 base on V and 5 bases on J, and the germline ends lie 11 bases apart. Regarding this clonotype: The antigen it binds to is not known. Per-base quality was not reported, and no clone a single base away is much larger than it.

The receptor library was made with RT-PCR. Reads for this sample came from an Illumina HiSeq 2500. The public reads were reanalyzed by TCRdb: fastp trimming at Q25, MiXCR alignment, in-frame beta chains only. Entries are consolidated by CDR3 protein sequence, retaining the most common genes and DNA. A total of about 780,000 distinct CDR3 sequences appear in this sample, around a sixth of them only once. The ten biggest clones cover approximately 11% of the sample. The source was PBMCs from blood, collected about 5 days after vaccination. This clonotype was obtained from a man aged 45-65 years who received an inactivated influenza vaccine. Donor details come from another sample of the same person, matched by shared clones. This chain joins TRBV7-2 to TRBJ2-5; the best D guess is TRBD1, with 6 bases matching. The encoded CDR3 is CASSLDGQRETQYF. In nucleotide form, the sequence is TGTGCCAGCAGCTTAGACGGACAGCGGGAGACCCAGTACTTC.